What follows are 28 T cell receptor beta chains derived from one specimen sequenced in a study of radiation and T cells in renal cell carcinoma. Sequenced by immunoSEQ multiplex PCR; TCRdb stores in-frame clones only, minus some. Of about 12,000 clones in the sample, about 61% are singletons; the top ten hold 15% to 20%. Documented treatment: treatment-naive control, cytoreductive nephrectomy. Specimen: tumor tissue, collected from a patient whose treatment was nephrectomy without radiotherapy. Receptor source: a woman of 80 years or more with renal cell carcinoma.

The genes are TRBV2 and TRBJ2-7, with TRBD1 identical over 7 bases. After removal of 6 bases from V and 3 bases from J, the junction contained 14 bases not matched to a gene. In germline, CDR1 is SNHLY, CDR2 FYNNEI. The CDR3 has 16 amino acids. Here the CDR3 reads CASRDLGQDFDYEQYF. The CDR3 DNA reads TGTGCCAGCAGGGACCTTGGACAGGATTTCGACTACGAGCAGTACTTC.

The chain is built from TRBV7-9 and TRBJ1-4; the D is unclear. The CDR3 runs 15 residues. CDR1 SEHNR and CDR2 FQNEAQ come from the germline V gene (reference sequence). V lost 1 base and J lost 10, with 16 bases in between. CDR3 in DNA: TGTGCCAGCAGCTTAGGTCAGATTAAGGGCGGAAAACTGTTTTTT. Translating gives CASSLGQIKGGKLFF.

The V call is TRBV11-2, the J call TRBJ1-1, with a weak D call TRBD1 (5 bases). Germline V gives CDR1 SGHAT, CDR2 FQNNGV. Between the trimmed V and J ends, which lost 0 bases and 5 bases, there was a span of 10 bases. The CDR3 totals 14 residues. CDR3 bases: TGTGCCAGCAGCTTAGACAGGGCCGGGACTGAAGCTTTCTTT. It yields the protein CASSLDRAGTEAFF.

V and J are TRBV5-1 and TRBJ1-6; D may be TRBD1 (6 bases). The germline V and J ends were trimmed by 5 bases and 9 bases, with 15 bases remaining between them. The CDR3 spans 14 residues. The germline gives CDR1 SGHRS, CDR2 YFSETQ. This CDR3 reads CASRAETGRSPLHF. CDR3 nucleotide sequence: TGCGCCAGCAGAGCGGAAACAGGGCGTTCACCCCTCCACTTT.

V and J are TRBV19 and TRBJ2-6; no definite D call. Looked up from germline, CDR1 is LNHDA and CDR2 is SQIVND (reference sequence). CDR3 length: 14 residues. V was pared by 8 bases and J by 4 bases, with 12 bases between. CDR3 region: CASRTSSGANVLTF. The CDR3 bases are TGTGCCAGTCGAACCTCATCGGGGGCCAACGTCCTGACTTTC.

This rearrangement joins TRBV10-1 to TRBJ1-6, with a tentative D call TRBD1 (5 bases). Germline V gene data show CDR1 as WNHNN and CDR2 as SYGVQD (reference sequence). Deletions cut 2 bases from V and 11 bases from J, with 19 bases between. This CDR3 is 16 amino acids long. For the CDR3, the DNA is TGCGCCAGCAGTGAGGAGGCGGGGCAGGCCGAGACACCCCTCCACTTT. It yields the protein CASSEEAGQAETPLHF.

The CDR3 reads CASSLGPGLRPYNEQFF. In nucleotides, the CDR3 is TGTGCCAGCAGCTTAGGCCCGGGACTTCGCCCCTACAATGAGCAGTTCTTC. The rearrangement uses TRBV11-2 and TRBJ2-1, with D maybe TRBD2 (6 bases). The CDR3 has 17 amino acids. Germline values: CDR1 SGHAT, CDR2 FQNNGV. V was cut by 1 base and J by 2 bases, with 15 bases left in between. Supplemented by reference TRBV11-2 and TRBJ2-1, the full variable domain reads EAGVAQSPRYKIIEKRQSVAFWCNPISGHATLYWYQQILGQGPKLLIQFQNNGVVDDSQLPKDRFSAERLKGVDSTLKIQPAKLEDSAVYLCASSLGPGLRPYNEQFFGPGTRLTVL.

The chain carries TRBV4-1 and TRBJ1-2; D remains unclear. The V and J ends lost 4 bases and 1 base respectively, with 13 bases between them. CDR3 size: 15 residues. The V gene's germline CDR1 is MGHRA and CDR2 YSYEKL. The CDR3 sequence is CASSRSERINYGYTF. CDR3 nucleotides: TGCGCCAGCAGCCGTTCTGAAAGAATTAACTATGGCTACACCTTC.

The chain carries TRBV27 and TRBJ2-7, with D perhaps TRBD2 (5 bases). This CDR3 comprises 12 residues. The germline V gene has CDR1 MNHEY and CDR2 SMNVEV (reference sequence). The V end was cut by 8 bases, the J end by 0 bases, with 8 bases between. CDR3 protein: CASGSASYEQYF. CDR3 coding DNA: TGTGCCAGCGGGAGCGCCTCCTACGAGCAGTACTTC.

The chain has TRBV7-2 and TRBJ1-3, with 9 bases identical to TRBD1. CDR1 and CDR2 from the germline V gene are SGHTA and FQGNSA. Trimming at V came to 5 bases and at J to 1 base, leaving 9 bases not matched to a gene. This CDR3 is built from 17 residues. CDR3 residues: CASSHTSDRGSGNTIYF. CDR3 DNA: TGTGCCAGCAGCCATACATCCGACAGGGGGTCTGGAAACACCATATATTTT.

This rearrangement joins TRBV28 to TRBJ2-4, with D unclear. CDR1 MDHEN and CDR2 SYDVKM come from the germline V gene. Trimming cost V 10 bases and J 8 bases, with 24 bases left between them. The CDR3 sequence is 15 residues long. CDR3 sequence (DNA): TGTGCCACTTCATCCGGTGACTGGAGCAATTACATTCAGTACTTC. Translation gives CATSSGDWSNYIQYF.

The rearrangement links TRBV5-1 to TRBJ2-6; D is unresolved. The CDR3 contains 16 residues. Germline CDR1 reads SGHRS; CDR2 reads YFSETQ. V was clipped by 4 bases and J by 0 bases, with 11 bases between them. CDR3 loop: CASSPDPGSGANVLTF. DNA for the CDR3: TGCGCCAGCAGCCCTGACCCTGGCTCTGGGGCCAACGTCCTGACTTTC.

Here the CDR3 reads CATSEGVNTEAFF. The DNA of the CDR3 is TGCGCCACCTCCGAGGGGGTTAACACTGAAGCTTTCTTT. The genes are TRBV5-1 and TRBJ1-1; perhaps TRBD1 as D (6 bases). Germline lookup yields CDR1 SGHRS and CDR2 YFSETQ. Trimming shortened V by 9 bases and J by 2 bases, and 14 bases separated the two germline ends. The CDR3 runs to 13 residues.

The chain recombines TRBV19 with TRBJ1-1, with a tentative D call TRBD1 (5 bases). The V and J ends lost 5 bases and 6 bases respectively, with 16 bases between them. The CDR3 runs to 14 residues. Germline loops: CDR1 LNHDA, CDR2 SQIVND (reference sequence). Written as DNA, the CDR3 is TGTGCCAGTAGTTTTCGACAGTATCGGGCTGAAGCTTTCTTT. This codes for CASSFRQYRAEAFF.

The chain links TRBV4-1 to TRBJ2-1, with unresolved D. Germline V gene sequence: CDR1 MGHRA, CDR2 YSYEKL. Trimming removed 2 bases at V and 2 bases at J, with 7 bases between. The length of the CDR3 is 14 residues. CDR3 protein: CASSQKATYNEQFF. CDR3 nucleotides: TGCGCCAGCAGCCAAAAGGCTACCTACAATGAGCAGTTCTTC.

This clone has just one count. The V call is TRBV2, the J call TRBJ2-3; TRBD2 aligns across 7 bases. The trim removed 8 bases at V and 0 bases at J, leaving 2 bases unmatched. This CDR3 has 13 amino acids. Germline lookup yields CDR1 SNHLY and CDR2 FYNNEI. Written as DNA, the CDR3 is TGTGCCAGCCGGCGGGGGAGCACAGATACGCAGTATTTT. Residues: CASRRGSTDTQYF.

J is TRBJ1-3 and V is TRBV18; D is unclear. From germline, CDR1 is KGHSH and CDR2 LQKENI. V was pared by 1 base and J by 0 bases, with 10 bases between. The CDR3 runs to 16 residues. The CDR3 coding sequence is TGTGCCAGCTCACCACGTCAAGGGCTCTCTGGAAACACCATATATTTT. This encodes CASSPRQGLSGNTIYF.

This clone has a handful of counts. The CDR3 DNA sequence: TGCGCCAGCAGCGGAGGACAGGGGTACACTGAAGCTTTCTTT. The encoded protein is CASSGGQGYTEAFF. The gene calls are TRBV5-1 and TRBJ1-1; the match to TRBD1 covers 9 bases. V shed 4 bases and J 3 bases; nucleotides not matched to a gene: 4. Germline CDR1 is SGHRS and CDR2 is YFSETQ. CDR3 length equals 14 residues.

CDR3 loop: CASSVVPGESFEQFF. The DNA for the CDR3 is TGTGCCAGCAGCGTCGTACCCGGGGAATCGTTTGAGCAGTTCTTC. The V and J genes are TRBV7-9 and TRBJ2-1; D might be TRBD2 (5 bases). V dropped 5 bases and J dropped 9 bases, with 20 bases sitting between them. In germline, CDR1 is SEHNR, CDR2 FQNEAQ (reference sequence). The CDR3 has 15 residues.

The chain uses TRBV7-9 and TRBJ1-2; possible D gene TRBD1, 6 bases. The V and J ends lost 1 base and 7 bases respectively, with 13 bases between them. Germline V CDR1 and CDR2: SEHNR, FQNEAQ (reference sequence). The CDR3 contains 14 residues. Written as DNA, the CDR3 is TGTGCCAGCAGCTTAGGCCCAGGGGCCAGTGGCTACACCTTC. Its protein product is CASSLGPGASGYTF.

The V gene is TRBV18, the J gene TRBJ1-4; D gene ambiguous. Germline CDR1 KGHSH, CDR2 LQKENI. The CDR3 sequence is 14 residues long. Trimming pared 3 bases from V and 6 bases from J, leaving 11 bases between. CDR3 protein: CASSPSGFHEKLFF. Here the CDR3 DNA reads TGTGCCAGCTCACCGTCGGGGTTTCATGAAAAACTGTTTTTT.

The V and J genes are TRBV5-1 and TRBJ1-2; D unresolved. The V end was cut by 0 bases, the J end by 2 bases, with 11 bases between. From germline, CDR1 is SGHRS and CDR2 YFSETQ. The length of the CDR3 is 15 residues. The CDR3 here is CASSLDQAGNYGYTF. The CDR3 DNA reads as TGCGCCAGCAGCTTGGACCAAGCGGGGAACTATGGCTACACCTTC.

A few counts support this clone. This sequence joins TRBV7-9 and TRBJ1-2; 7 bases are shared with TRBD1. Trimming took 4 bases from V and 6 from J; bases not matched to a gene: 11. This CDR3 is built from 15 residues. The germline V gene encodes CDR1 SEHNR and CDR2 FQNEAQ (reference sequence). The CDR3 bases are TGTGCCAGCAGCTCCTTCCGGGACAGTGGGGATGGCTACACCTTC. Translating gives CASSSFRDSGDGYTF. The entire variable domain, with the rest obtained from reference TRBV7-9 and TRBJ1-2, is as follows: DTGVSQNPRHKITKRGQNVTFRCDPISEHNRLYWYRQTLGQGPEFLTYFQNEAQLEKSRLLSDRFSAERPKGSFSTLEIQRTEQGDSAMYLCASSSFRDSGDGYTFGSGTRLTVV.

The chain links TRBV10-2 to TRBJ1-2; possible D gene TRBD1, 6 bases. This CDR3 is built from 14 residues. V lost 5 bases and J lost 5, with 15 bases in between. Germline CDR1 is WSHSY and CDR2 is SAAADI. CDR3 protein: CASSRTGAGYGYTF. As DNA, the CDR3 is TGCGCCAGCAGTAGAACGGGGGCAGGGTATGGCTACACCTTC.

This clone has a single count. CDR3 in DNA: TGTGCCAGCAGTGCACTAGCGGGGGCAGAGACCCAGTACTTC. Translated: CASSALAGAETQYF. The chain couples TRBV2 to TRBJ2-5; TRBD2 matches 11 bases. Germline CDR1 is SNHLY and CDR2 is FYNNEI. The CDR3 loop spans 14 amino acids. The junction had 2 bases not matched to a gene; V was cut back by 4 bases and J by 4 bases.

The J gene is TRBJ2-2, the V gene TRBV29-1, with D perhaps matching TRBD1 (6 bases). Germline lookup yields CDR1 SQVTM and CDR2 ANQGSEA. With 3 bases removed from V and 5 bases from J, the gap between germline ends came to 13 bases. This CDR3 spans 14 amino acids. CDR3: CSVEGAELTGELFF. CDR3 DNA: TGCAGCGTTGAGGGGGCAGAGTTAACCGGGGAGCTGTTTTTT.

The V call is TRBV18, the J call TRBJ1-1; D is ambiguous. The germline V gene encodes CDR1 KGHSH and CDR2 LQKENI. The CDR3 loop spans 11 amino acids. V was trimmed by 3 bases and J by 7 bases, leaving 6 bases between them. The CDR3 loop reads CASSPEVEAFF. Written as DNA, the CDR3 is TGTGCCAGCTCACCGGAAGTTGAAGCTTTCTTT.

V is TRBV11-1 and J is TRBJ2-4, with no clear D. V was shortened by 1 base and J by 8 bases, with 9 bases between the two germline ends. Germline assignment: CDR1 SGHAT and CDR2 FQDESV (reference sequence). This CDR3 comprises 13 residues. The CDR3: CASSLEGWDIQYF. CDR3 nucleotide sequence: TGTGCCAGCAGCTTAGAGGGTTGGGACATTCAGTACTTC.